What follows describes a single T cell receptor beta chain. The CDR3 is 15 residues long. Germline CDR1 is MNHEY and CDR2 is SVGEGT. V shed 9 bases, J shed 1 base, and the junction held 9 bases outside the gene matches. These data originate in a study of blood T cell repertoires in COVID-19. Using immunoSEQ multiplex PCR, the repertoire was profiled, and TCRdb retains in-frame clones only, with some absent. Among 120,000 or so clones listed, just over 85% were seen once. The material sequenced was peripheral blood. This sequence joins TRBV6-2 or TRBV6-3 and TRBJ2-3; 8 bases agree with TRBD2. This TCR came from a woman in her fifties or sixties with active or convalescent COVID-19. CDR3 protein: CASSPGRGGTDTQYF. CDR3 nucleotides: TGTGCCAGTAGCCCCGGGAGGGGGGGCACAGATACGCAGTATTTT.